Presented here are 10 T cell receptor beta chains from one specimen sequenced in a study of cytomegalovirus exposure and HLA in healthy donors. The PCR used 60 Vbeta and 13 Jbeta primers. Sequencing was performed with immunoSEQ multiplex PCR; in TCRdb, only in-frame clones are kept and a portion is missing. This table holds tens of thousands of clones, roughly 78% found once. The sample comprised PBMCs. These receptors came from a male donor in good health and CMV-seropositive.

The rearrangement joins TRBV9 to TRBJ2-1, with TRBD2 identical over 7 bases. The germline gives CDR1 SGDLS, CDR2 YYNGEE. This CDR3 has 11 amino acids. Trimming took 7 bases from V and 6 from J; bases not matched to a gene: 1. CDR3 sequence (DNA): TGTGCCAGCCAGCGGGGCAATGAGCAGTTCTTC. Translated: CASQRGNEQFF.

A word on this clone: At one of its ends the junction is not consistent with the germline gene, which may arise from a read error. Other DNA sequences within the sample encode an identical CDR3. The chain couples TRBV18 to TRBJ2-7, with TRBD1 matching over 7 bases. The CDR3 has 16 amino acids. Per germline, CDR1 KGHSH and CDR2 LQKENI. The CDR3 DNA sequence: TGCGCCAGCTCAGGGTTCCGGGACAGCGATGAATACGAGCAGTACTTC. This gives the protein CASSGFRDSDEYEQYF.

The CDR3 protein is CSVEDGDTYEQYF. CDR3 in DNA: TGCAGCGTTGAAGATGGGGACACCTACGAGCAGTACTTC. V and J are TRBV29-1 and TRBJ2-7; perhaps TRBD1 as D (6 bases). The germline CDR1 and CDR2 sequences are SQVTM and ANQGSEA. This CDR3 region has 13 residues. V lost 0 bases and J 2 bases, leaving 8 bases between the germline ends.

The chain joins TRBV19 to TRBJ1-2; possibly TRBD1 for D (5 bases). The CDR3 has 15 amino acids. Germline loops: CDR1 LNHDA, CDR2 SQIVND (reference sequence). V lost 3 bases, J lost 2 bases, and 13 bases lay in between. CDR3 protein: CASSIPDTRNYGYTF. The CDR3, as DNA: TGTGCCAGTAGTATCCCGGACACCCGAAACTATGGCTACACCTTC. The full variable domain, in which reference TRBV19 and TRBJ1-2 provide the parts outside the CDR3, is DGGITQSPKYLFRKEGQNVTLSCEQNLNHDAMYWYRQDPGQGLRLIYYSQIVNDFQKGDIAEGYSVSREKKESFPLTVTSAQKNPTAFYLCASSIPDTRNYGYTFGSGTRLTVV.

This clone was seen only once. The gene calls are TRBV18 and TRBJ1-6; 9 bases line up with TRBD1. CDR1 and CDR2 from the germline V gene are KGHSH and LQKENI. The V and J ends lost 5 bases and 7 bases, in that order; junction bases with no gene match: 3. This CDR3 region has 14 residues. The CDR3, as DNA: TGTGCCAGCTCAAGGGACAGGGACAATTCACCCCTCCACTTT. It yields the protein CASSRDRDNSPLHF.

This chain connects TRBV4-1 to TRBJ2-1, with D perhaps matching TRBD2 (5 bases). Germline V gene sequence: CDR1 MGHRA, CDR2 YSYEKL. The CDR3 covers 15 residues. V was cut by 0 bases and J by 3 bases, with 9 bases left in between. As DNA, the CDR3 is TGCGCCAGCAGCCAAGAACTAGTGAACTACAATGAGCAGTTCTTC. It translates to CASSQELVNYNEQFF.

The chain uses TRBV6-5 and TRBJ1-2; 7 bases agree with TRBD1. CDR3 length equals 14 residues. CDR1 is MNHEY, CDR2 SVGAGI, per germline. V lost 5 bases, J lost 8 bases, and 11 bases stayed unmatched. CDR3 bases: TGTGCCAGCAGTCTTAAGGGGGCGAGGGTGGGCTACACCTTC. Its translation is CASSLKGARVGYTF.

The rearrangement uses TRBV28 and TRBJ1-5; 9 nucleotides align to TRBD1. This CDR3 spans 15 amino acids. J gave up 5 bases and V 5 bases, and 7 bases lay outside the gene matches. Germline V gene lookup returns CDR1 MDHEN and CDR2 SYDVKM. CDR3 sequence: CASSPPGQGHQPQHF. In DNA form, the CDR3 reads TGTGCCAGCAGTCCCCCTGGACAGGGGCATCAGCCCCAGCATTTT. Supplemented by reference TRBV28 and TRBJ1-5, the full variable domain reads DVKVTQSSRYLVKRTGEKVFLECVQDMDHENMFWYRQDPGLGLRLIYFSYDVKMKEKGDIPEGYSVSREKKERFSLILESASTNQTSMYLCASSPPGQGHQPQHFGDGTRLSIL.

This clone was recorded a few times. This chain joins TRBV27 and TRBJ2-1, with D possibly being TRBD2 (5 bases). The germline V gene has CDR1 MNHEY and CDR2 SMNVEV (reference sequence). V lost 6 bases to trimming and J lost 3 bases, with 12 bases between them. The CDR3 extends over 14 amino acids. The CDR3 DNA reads TGTGCCAGCAGGGACTCGACCGACTACAATGAGCAGTTCTTC. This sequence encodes CASRDSTDYNEQFF.

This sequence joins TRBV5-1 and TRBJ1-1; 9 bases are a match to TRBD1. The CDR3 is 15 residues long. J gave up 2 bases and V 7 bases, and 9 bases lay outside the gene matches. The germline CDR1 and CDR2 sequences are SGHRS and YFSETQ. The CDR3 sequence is CASERDRASNTEAFF. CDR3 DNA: TGCGCCAGCGAGCGGGACAGGGCCTCAAACACTGAAGCTTTCTTT.